This T cell receptor (beta chain) came from a study of tumor-infiltrating lymphocytes in primary liver carcinoma. On the study more broadly: Sequenced samples came back with roughly 3.5 to 7.13 million productive TCRbeta reads, and the counts looked alike across tissue types.

Study-wide results and limits: Compared with tumor region pairs, tumor-adjacent and tumor-blood pairs overlapped less. Unsorted bulk sampling ruled out any CD4+ versus CD8+ repertoire comparison.

Details on this clonotype: The antigen is undetermined. Because it lacks the conserved phenylalanine or tryptophan at the end, this CDR3 is likely a read error.

The CDR3 has 16 amino acids. Germline CDR1 is SGHAT and CDR2 is FQNNGV. The researchers obtained blood RNA from unsorted whole blood and also extracted germline DNA. A roughly 4-milliliter peripheral blood sample was collected before surgery. Starting material of 500 ng total RNA yielded TCR beta cDNA via a constant-region primer. Three nested multiplex PCR rounds, a slightly modified ARM-PCR method, built the TCR beta libraries. The first two PCR rounds used TRBV1-TRBV30 primers with a Cbeta primer, 9 to 10 cycles each. MiXCR, run by TCRdb on the multiplex PCR reads, gives a single entry per CDR3 protein. The sample contains hundreds of thousands of distinct CDR3 sequences, about 50% of which appear only once.

Sequencing was carried out using peripheral blood. The J gene is TRBJ2-1, the V gene TRBV11-2; 7 bases line up with TRBD2. The TCR comes from a woman aged 25 to 39 with primary liver carcinoma and hepatitis B virus infection. The CDR3 sequence is CASRDYGGSSYNEQFL. Here the CDR3 DNA reads TGTGCTAGCAGGGATTACGGCGGGAGCTCCTACAATGAGCAGTTCCTC.